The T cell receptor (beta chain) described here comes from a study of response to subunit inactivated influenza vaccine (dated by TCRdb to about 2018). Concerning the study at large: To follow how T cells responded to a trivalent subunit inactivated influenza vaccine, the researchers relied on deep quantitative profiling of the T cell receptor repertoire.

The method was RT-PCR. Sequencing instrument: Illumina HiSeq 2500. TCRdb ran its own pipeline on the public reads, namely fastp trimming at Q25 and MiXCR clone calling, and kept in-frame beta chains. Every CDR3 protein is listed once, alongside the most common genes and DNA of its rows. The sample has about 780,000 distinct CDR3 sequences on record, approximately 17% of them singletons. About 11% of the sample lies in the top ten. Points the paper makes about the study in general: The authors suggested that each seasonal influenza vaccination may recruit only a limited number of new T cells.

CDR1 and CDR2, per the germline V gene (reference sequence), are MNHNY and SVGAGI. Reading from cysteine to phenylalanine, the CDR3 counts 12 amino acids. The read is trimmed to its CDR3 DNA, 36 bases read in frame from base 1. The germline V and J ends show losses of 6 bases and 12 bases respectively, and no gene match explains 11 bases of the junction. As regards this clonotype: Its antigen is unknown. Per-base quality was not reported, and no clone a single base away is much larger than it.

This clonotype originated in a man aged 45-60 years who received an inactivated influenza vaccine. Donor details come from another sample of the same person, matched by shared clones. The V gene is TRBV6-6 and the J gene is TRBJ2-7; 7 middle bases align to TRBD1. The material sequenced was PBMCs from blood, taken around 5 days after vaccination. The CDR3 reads CASSPLGQLMYF. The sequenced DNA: TGTGCCAGCAGCCCCCTGGGACAGCTCATGTACTTC.